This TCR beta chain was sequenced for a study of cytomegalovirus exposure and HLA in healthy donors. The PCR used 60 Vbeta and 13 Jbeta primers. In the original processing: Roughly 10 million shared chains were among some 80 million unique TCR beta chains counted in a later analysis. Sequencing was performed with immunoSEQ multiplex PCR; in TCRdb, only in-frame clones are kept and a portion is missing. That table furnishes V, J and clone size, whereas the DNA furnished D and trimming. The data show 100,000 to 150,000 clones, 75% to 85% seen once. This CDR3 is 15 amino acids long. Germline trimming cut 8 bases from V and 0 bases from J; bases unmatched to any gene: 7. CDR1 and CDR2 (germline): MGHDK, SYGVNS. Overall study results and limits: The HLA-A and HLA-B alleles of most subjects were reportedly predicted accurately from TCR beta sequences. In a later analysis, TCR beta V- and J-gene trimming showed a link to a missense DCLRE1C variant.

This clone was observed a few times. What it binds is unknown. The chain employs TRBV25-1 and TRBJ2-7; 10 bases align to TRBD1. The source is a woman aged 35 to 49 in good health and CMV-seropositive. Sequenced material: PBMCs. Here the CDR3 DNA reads TGTGCCAGCTCCAGGACAGGGGGGATCTCCTACGAGCAGTACTTC. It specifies CASSRTGGISYEQYF.